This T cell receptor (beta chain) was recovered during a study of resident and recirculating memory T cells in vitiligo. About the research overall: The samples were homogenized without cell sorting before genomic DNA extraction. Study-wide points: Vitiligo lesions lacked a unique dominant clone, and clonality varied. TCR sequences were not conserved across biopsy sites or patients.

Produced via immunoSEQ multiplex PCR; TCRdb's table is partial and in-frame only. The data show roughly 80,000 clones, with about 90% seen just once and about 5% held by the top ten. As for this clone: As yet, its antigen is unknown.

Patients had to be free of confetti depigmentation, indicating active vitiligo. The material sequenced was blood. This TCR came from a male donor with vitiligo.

In DNA, the CDR3 is TGTGCCAGCAGCTTGGCGTTGCGGAAAAACATTCAGTACTTC. Translated: CASSLALRKNIQYF. The chain uses TRBV5-4 and TRBJ2-4; D is unclear. The CDR3 has 14 amino acids. CDR1 and CDR2 from the germline V gene are SGHNT and YYREEE (reference sequence). V was clipped by 0 bases and J by 4 bases, with 8 bases between them.